This TCR beta chain was sequenced for a study of blood T cells in healthy people across ages (dated by TCRdb to the mid-2010s). About the full investigation: Template switching captured roughly one uniquely barcoded TCR beta cDNA molecule per two T cells in model experiments. The donors were split into four age groups: young (average about 15 years), middle-aged (39), aged (about 62) and long-lived (82). To avoid experimental bias, donors of different ages were distributed randomly across sequencing lanes. Using deep sequencing normalized with unique cDNA molecular identifiers, the study measured how TCR beta repertoire diversity changes with age. For two donors (one aged 18 to 30 and one aged 80 or older), the study analyzed two additional independent replicas of 1 million unique cDNA reads from the same blood draw. General findings and caveats noted by the study authors: The long-lived group showed more naive CD4+ T cells, fewer expanded clones and increased TCR diversity than the aged group, suggesting age selection. Estimates of total diversity from one million sequenced T cells were regarded as lower bounds and underestimates. Because the CMV infection status of the donors was unknown, age-related changes in expanded clonotypes may potentially have been confounded. There was a strong correlation between observed TCR beta diversity and the percentage of naive T cells measured by flow cytometry. Bulk unsorted PBMC profiling prevented conclusive comparison of naive and antigen-experienced compartments. Observed TCR beta diversity per million T cells fell roughly linearly with age, and a significant reduction was already apparent by age around 44.

The germline V gene supplies CDR1 SGHTA and CDR2 FQGNSA. CDR3 length: 13 amino acids, cysteine to phenylalanine. The CDR3 DNA has 39 bases and is translated from base 1. Comment on this clonotype: The antigen this receptor binds is unknown. Possible read error: a much larger clone is one base away.

The protocol used for the library was 5' RACE. Sequencing used an Illumina HiSeq 2500. A second about 6 to 11 cycle PCR used a sample-barcoded 5' primer and a J-beta primer mix. A template-switch 5' adaptor carrying 12 random nucleotides introduced a unique molecular identifier onto each TCR beta cDNA molecule. Each sample yielded at least 2.5 million CDR3-containing paired-end reads. The Mint cDNA synthesis kit, primed by a TRBC-specific oligonucleotide, was used to synthesize first-strand cDNA from all RNA. After uracil-DNA glycosylase treatment, a first 18-cycle PCR used universal primers M1SS and BC2_uni_R on all cDNA. The original pipeline was this. For normalization, 1 million high-quality reads were randomly selected from each sample, with every read carrying a distinct molecular identifier. Instead of being binned into consensus sequences, reads with shared molecular identifiers were discarded. MiTCR, set to a Q25 quality threshold and the strictest error-elimination algorithm, was used for CDR3 identification, clonotype clustering and error correction. Lower-bound total TCR beta diversity was estimated with a nonparametric unseen species model using Euler transformation. TCRdb reanalyzed the raw reads on its own, using fastp at Q25 for trimming and MiXCR for clone calling, and kept in-frame beta chains. Every entry covers one CDR3 protein and lists the most common genes and DNA from its rows. TCRdb, not the original authors, processed these V and J calls. This sample is represented by hundreds of thousands of distinct CDR3 sequences; around 32% of them were singletons. The top ten constitute 15% of the sample.

The donors were roughly 39 Caucasian individuals from Russia, aged about 6 to 95 years, who were systemically healthy. Each donor gave approximately 9.3 milliliters of peripheral blood, collected into EDTA-treated Vacutainer tubes. Ficoll-Paque density-gradient centrifugation was used to isolate PBMCs, with at least 7 million obtained per sample. Total RNA, at least 5 micrograms per sample, was extracted from PBMCs with Trizol reagent. For every donor, an aliquot of PBMCs went through flow cytometry to measure the percentages of naive CD45RAhigh/CD27high T cells. The chain is made from TRBV7-2 and TRBJ1-2; matching of 5 bases hints at TRBD1 as the D gene. The sequenced material came from blood. The TCR was taken from a woman older than 75 in good health. Donor details come from another sample of the same person, matched by shared clones. The nucleotides read TGTGTCAGCAGCGGGGGACTGCTATATGGCTACACCTTC. The resulting protein is CVSSGGLLYGYTF.